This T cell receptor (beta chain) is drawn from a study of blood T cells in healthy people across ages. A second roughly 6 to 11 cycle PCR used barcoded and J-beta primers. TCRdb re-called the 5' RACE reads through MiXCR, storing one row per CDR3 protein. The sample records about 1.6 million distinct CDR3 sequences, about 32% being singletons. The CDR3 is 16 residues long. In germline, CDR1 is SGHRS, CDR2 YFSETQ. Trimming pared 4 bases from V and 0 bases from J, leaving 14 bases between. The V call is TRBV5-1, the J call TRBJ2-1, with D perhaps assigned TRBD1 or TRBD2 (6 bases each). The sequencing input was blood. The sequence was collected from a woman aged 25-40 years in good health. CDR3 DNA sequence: TGCGCCAGCAGCGAGTGGGGGGCAGCCTCCTACAATGAGCAGTTCTTC. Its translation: CASSEWGAASYNEQFF.